One sample yielded the 17 T cell receptor beta chains listed below, sequenced in a study of blood T cell repertoires in COVID-19. Only in-frame clones appear in the TCRdb table, and some are missing; sequencing was by immunoSEQ multiplex PCR. The sample lists fewer than 450,000 clones; approximately 91% were seen once. Specimen: peripheral blood. The receptors originated from a woman in her seventies with COVID-19, enrolled during active disease.

V and J are TRBV19 and TRBJ1-1, with D tentatively TRBD1 (5 bases). Germline V gives CDR1 LNHDA, CDR2 SQIVND (reference sequence). Between the trimmed V and J ends, which lost 6 bases and 1 base, there was a span of 12 bases. This CDR3 spans 14 amino acids. The CDR3 here is CASSPRGGNTEAFF. For the CDR3, the DNA is TGTGCCAGTAGCCCCCGCGGGGGGAACACTGAAGCTTTCTTT. The variable domain in full, completed from reference TRBV19 and TRBJ1-1, reads DGGITQSPKYLFRKEGQNVTLSCEQNLNHDAMYWYRQDPGQGLRLIYYSQIVNDFQKGDIAEGYSVSREKKESFPLTVTSAQKNPTAFYLCASSPRGGNTEAFFGQGTRLTVV.

V usage is TRBV10-3 and J usage is TRBJ1-2; D is perhaps TRBD1 (6 bases). In germline, CDR1 is ENHRY, CDR2 SYGVKD. Trimming left V 4 bases short and J 6 bases short, with 15 bases between. The CDR3 runs 14 residues. The DNA of the CDR3 is TGTGCCATCAGTGGGCCTACAGGGAGGGATGGCTACACCTTC. This encodes CAISGPTGRDGYTF.

The CDR3 loop is CASSQESVGRNIQYF. Written as DNA, the CDR3 is TGCGCCAGCAGCCAAGAGTCGGTGGGCAGAAACATTCAGTACTTC. The chain couples TRBV4-1 to TRBJ2-4; no clear D gene. V was pared by 0 bases and J by 6 bases, with 12 bases between. CDR3 length equals 15 residues. Germline V gene lookup returns CDR1 MGHRA and CDR2 YSYEKL.

In nucleotides, the CDR3 is TGTGCCAGCAGCTTAGTGGGGTTACAGGGGGCGTCGGACTATGGCTACACCTTC. This encodes CASSLVGLQGASDYGYTF. The V call is TRBV5-4, the J call TRBJ1-2, with 9 bases fitting TRBD1. Germline CDR1 SGHNT, CDR2 YYREEE (reference sequence). V lost 2 bases to trimming and J lost 3 bases; unmatched junction nucleotides: 14. The length of the CDR3 is 18 residues.

This clone was observed a handful of times. The V and J genes are TRBV6-1 and TRBJ2-3; maybe TRBD1 (5 bases). This CDR3 has 14 amino acids. CDR1 is MNHNS, CDR2 SASEGT, per germline. V was cut by 2 bases and J by 5 bases, with 11 bases left in between. The CDR3 sequence: CASSERTGKDTQYF. The CDR3 nucleotides are TGTGCCAGCAGTGAAAGAACAGGAAAAGATACGCAGTATTTT.

V and J are TRBV5-6 and TRBJ1-3; 7 bases are shared with TRBD1. CDR3 length equals 16 residues. Germline trimming cut 1 base from V and 2 bases from J; bases unmatched to any gene: 6. Germline lookup yields CDR1 SGHDT and CDR2 YYEEEE. CDR3 loop: CASSLTLGQAGNTIYF. The DNA for the CDR3 is TGTGCCAGCAGCTTGACCCTAGGACAGGCTGGAAACACCATATATTTT.

The rearrangement links TRBV27 to TRBJ1-5; D may be TRBD1 (5 bases). Between the trimmed V and J ends, which lost 3 bases and 1 base, there was a span of 13 bases. The length of the CDR3 is 16 residues. Germline V gene lookup returns CDR1 MNHEY and CDR2 SMNVEV (reference sequence). The CDR3 sequence is CASSFGGGRSNQPQHF. The CDR3 nucleotides read TGTGCCAGCAGTTTTGGGGGAGGTCGGAGCAATCAGCCCCAGCATTTT.

The chain employs TRBV5-1 and TRBJ1-3; D is unclear. This CDR3 is built from 15 residues. Germline CDR1 reads SGHRS; CDR2 reads YFSETQ. Trimming shortened V by 4 bases and J by 0 bases, and 11 bases separated the two germline ends. CDR3 coding DNA: TGCGCCAGCAGCATTGACATGAGCTCTGGAAACACCATATATTTT. Its protein is CASSIDMSSGNTIYF.

This clone was seen a single time. This rearrangement joins TRBV20-1 to TRBJ1-4; 10 positions agree with TRBD1. Germline CDR1 is DFQATT and CDR2 is SNEGSKA (reference sequence). This CDR3 spans 16 amino acids. V shed 3 bases, J shed 7 bases, and the junction held 11 bases outside the gene matches. The CDR3 sequence: CSASDRDRGSPEKLFF. The CDR3 DNA sequence: TGCAGTGCTAGTGACCGGGACAGGGGTAGCCCTGAAAAACTGTTTTTT.

The rearrangement joins TRBV24-1 to TRBJ2-3, with 9 bases aligning to TRBD2. Germline lookup yields CDR1 KGHDR and CDR2 SFDVKD. This CDR3 region has 16 residues. V lost 7 bases, J lost 6 bases, and 13 bases stayed unmatched. CDR3 coding DNA: TGTGCCACCAGCGATAGGGGGCGGGGGGGCCCTGATACGCAGTATTTT. Its protein product is CATSDRGRGGPDTQYF.

The rearrangement links TRBV9 to TRBJ1-1; 8 nucleotides match TRBD1. The germline V gene encodes CDR1 SGDLS and CDR2 YYNGEE. The CDR3 has 15 residues. V trimming: 2 bases; J trimming: 1 base; junction bases outside the gene matches: 4. The CDR3 bases are TGTGCCAGCAGCGTCCCCGGACAGGGGAACACTGAAGCTTTCTTT. Encoded protein: CASSVPGQGNTEAFF.

The genes are TRBV27 and TRBJ2-2; D is possibly TRBD2 (5 bases). Trimming shortened V by 4 bases and J by 0 bases, and 6 bases separated the two germline ends. The length of the CDR3 is 14 residues. Germline loops: CDR1 MNHEY, CDR2 SMNVEV (reference sequence). CDR3 in DNA: TGTGCCAGCAGTTGGGGAGCGAACACCGGGGAGCTGTTTTTT. As protein: CASSWGANTGELFF.

The J gene is TRBJ1-2, the V gene TRBV28, with D possibly being TRBD1 (6 bases). V dropped 6 bases and J dropped 5 bases, with 19 bases sitting between them. Germline lookup yields CDR1 MDHEN and CDR2 SYDVKM. This CDR3 comprises 15 residues. The DNA for the CDR3 is TGTGCCAGCAGCCCCTCGTTGGGTACAGGGTATGGCTACACCTTC. As protein: CASSPSLGTGYGYTF.

This chain joins TRBV5-1 and TRBJ2-2; 8 bases align to TRBD1. J lost 4 bases, V lost 2 bases, and 4 bases had no gene match. The CDR3 is 15 amino acids. The germline CDR1 and CDR2 sequences are SGHRS and YFSETQ. CDR3 region: CASSFQGAGTGELFF. CDR3 in DNA: TGCGCCAGCAGCTTCCAGGGGGCGGGCACCGGGGAGCTGTTTTTT.

This clone occurred once. This sequence joins TRBV24-1 and TRBJ2-3; possible D gene TRBD1, 5 bases. V lost 5 bases and J 6 bases, leaving 17 bases between the germline ends. The CDR3 is 15 amino acids. Germline values: CDR1 KGHDR, CDR2 SFDVKD. DNA of the CDR3: TGTGCCACCAGTGCCCTTCAGGGTATGTTGGATACGCAGTATTTT. This sequence encodes CATSALQGMLDTQYF.

This chain joins TRBV19 and TRBJ2-1; 8 bases map to TRBD1. The CDR3 runs 13 residues. Germline CDR1 is LNHDA and CDR2 is SQIVND (reference sequence). The trim removed 2 bases at V and 8 bases at J, leaving 2 bases unmatched. In nucleotides, the CDR3 is TGTGCCAGTAGTATAAGGACAGGGTATGAGCAGTTCTTC. Translated, it gives CASSIRTGYEQFF.

The genes are TRBV18 and TRBJ1-5, with a weak D call TRBD1 (5 bases). The ends were cut back, 3 bases at V and 3 bases at J, with 15 bases in the middle. The CDR3 length is 16 residues. Germline V gives CDR1 KGHSH, CDR2 LQKENI. The CDR3 coding sequence is TGTGCCAGCTCACCGGGGCAGGCGGCCTTCAATCAGCCCCAGCATTTT. This encodes CASSPGQAAFNQPQHF. Full variable domain (remainder filled in from reference TRBV18 and TRBJ1-5): NAGVMQNPRHLVRRRGQEARLRCSPMKGHSHVYWYRQLPEEGLKFMVYLQKENIIDESGMPKERFSAEFPKEGPSILRIQQVVRGDSAAYFCASSPGQAAFNQPQHFGDGTRLSIL.